This entry is about one TCR beta chain. As yet, its antigen is unknown. Produced via immunoSEQ multiplex PCR; TCRdb's table is partial and in-frame only. This sample carries 60,000 to 100,000 clones, about 87% of them seen once, and the ten largest clones take less than 0.55%. Trimming removed 4 bases from V and 2 bases from J; junction bases left unmatched: 4. The V gene's germline CDR1 is ENHRY and CDR2 SYGVKD. The CDR3 is made up of 15 amino acids. This entry is derived from a study of OX40 agonist ivuxolimab in advanced cancers. Study at large: People who had prior anti-PD-1, anti-PD-L1 or anti-CTLA-4 therapy could take part, and about 40% had some.

Study-wide results and limits: Undetermined was the antigen specificity of the expanded peripheral T cells. In CD8+ T cells, expanded clones were on average more numerous than in CD4+.

Sequencing used CD4+ or CD8+ T cells sorted from blood, obtained in a trial of the OX40 agonist ivuxolimab. The clonotype was recovered from an adult with an advanced solid tumor such as melanoma, head and neck, liver or kidney cancer. The rearrangement links TRBV10-3 to TRBJ2-3; 9 nucleotides match TRBD1. The CDR3 region has the DNA TGTGCCATCAGTGTTGGGACAGGGCTCACAGATACGCAGTATTTT. This translates into CAISVGTGLTDTQYF.